The clone carrying this TCR beta chain was picked up a small number of times. This sample stems from a study of sequential checkpoint blockade in melanoma. Study as a whole: Arm A got nivolumab then ipilimumab; arm B the reverse, 1:1. Both treatment sequences were followed by maintenance nivolumab.

Trimming cost V 4 bases and J 3 bases, with 12 bases left between them. This CDR3 region has 14 residues. Germline CDR1 SNHLY, CDR2 FYNNEI. Treatment reported: randomized to nivolumab then ipilimumab (arm A) or the reverse (arm B). Sorted cells were live CD3+CD8+, lacking CD19 and CD56, from PBMCs. Libraries were prepared by immunoSEQ multiplex PCR; TCRdb keeps only in-frame clonotypes and omits some of them. The sample has under 20,000 clones, roughly 66% seen once; the top ten hold roughly 20%. The chain carries TRBV2 and TRBJ1-1, with TRBD1 as a possible D gene (6 bases). This material consisted of CD8+ T cells sorted from blood (inferred from file names), taken from a patient given nivolumab and ipilimumab in sequence. The receptor comes from a human donor with melanoma. CDR3 in amino acids: CASSAGGGHTEAFF. As DNA, the CDR3 is TGTGCCAGCAGTGCTGGGGGGGGCCACACTGAAGCTTTCTTT. Filled out from reference TRBV2 and TRBJ1-1, the complete variable domain reads EPEVTQTPSHQVTQMGQEVILRCVPISNHLYFYWYRQILGQKVEFLVSFYNNEISEKSEIFDDQFSVERPDGSNFTLKIRSTKLEDSAMYFCASSAGGGHTEAFFGQGTRLTVV.